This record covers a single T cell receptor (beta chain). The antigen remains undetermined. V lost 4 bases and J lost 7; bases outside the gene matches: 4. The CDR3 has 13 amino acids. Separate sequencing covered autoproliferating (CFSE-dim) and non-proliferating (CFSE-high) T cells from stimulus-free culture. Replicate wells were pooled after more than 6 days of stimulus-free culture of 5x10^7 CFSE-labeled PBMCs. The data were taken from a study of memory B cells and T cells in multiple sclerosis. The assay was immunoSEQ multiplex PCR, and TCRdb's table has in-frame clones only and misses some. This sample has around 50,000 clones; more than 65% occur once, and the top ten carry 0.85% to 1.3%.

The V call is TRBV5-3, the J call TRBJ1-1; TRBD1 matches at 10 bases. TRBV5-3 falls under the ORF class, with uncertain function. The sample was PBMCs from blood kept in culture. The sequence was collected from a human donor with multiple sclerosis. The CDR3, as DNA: TGTGCCAGAAGCCGGGACAGGGGCGTTGAAGCTTTCTTT. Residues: CARSRDRGVEAFF.